This is a list of T cell receptor beta chains from one sample in a study of cytomegalovirus exposure and HLA in healthy donors. Assay: immunoSEQ multiplex PCR; the TCRdb copy retains only in-frame clones and omits some. In the table there are about 280,000 clones, 70% to 90% of which are singletons. Sequencing input: PBMCs. These receptors all stem from a young woman in good health and CMV-seronegative. The CDR3 runs from the conserved cysteine through the conserved F or W. Fields, in order: D gene, clone size, V gene, J gene, CDR3 DNA, CDR3 protein. A D gene is named only where the DNA matches it firmly. For some rows the clone size is stated as once, few or many, or as a class when expanded; others skip it.

-	once	TRBV11-1	TRBJ2-1	TGTGCCAGCAGCTTAAGGGGGTCCTACAATGAGCAGTTCTTC	CASSLRGSYNEQFF
-	-	TRBV4-1	TRBJ1-4	TGCGCCAGCAGCCCTACAGGGTTAGCTAATGAAAAACTGTTTTTT	CASSPTGLANEKLFF
TRBD1	-	TRBV5-1	TRBJ1-4	TGCGCCACTAAGACCGATCCAGGGACAGTTAATGAAAAACTGTTTTTT	CATKTDPGTVNEKLFF
TRBD2	-	TRBV6-5	TRBJ2-1	TGTGCCAGCAGAATGGGACTAGCGGGGGAGCAGTTCTTC	CASRMGLAGEQFF
TRBD1	-	TRBV9	TRBJ1-6	TGTGCCAGCAGCCCACCTTGGAAAGACAGGGGCCTTCGGGCACCCCTCCACTTT	CASSPPWKDRGLRAPLHF
TRBD1	-	TRBV5-1	TRBJ2-1	TGCGCCAGCAGCTCCACAGGGGGCCGCGGGAATGAGCAGTTCTTC	CASSSTGGRGNEQFF
TRBD2	-	TRBV29-1	TRBJ2-2	TGCAGCGTTAGGGCTAGCGGGGGGGCTGGCGGGGAGCTGTTTTTT	CSVRASGGAGGELFF
-	-	TRBV30	TRBJ2-5	TGTGCCTGGCTTACCGAGGGCTTGGAGACCCAGTACTTC	CAWLTEGLETQYF
TRBD1	-	TRBV5-1	TRBJ1-3	TGCGCCAGCAGCGCCACCGGGACAGGGGGTCGTAAAAACACCATATATTTT	CASSATGTGGRKNTIYF
TRBD1	-	TRBV6-1	TRBJ1-1	TGTGCCAGCACTAAATTAGGGACAGGGTACACTGAAGCTTTCTTT	CASTKLGTGYTEAFF
TRBD1	-	TRBV13	TRBJ2-7	TGTGCCAGCAGCTTAGACGACAGGGACGAGCAGTACTTC	CASSLDDRDEQYF
TRBD2	-	TRBV14	TRBJ2-2	TGTGCCAGCAGGGACCGGCGGGGGGATAACACCGGGGAGCTGTTTTTT	CASRDRRGDNTGELFF
-	few	TRBV6-5	TRBJ1-5	TGTGCCAGCAGTCCCCGAGGGGGAGCTCAGCCCCAGCATTTT	CASSPRGGAQPQHF
TRBD1	-	TRBV18	TRBJ1-2	TGTGCCAGCTCACCGGAACCTAGGACAGGGGGCGCGCGGGGCTACACCTTC	CASSPEPRTGGARGYTF
-	-	TRBV5-1	TRBJ2-7	TGCGCCAGCAGCTTAACAGGTCCCTACGAGCAGTACTTC	CASSLTGPYEQYF
-	-	TRBV6-5	TRBJ2-7	TGTGCCAGCAGTTCAGTCTCCTACGAGCAGTACTTC	CASSSVSYEQYF
-	-	TRBV11-2	TRBJ2-3	TGTGCCAGCAGCCTCCCCACAGATACGCAGTATTTT	CASSLPTDTQYF
-	-	TRBV30	TRBJ2-7	TGTGCCTGGGGAGGACAGCCCTACGAGCAGTACTTC	CAWGGQPYEQYF
-	-	TRBV7-3	TRBJ2-5	TGTGCCAGCAGCCCCGACGCGGGGGCCCAAGAGACCCAGTACTTC	CASSPDAGAQETQYF
-	-	TRBV6-6	TRBJ1-4	TGTGCCAGCGCCCAGGGAGGCATAGGGCAACTGTTTTTT	CASAQGGIGQLFF
TRBD2	-	TRBV9	TRBJ2-3	TGTGCCAGCAGCCCCCGGGCGGGGGGGCCCACGGATACGCAGTATTTT	CASSPRAGGPTDTQYF
-	few	TRBV30	TRBJ1-3	TGTGCCTGGAGCTGGGCAAGGACATCCAGCTCTGGAAACACCATATATTTT	CAWSWARTSSSGNTIYF
TRBD2	-	TRBV10-3	TRBJ2-3	TGTGCCATCAATTTCGGGGCGGGGGGGAGCACAGATACGCAGTATTTT	CAINFGAGGSTDTQYF
TRBD2	-	TRBV6-5	TRBJ2-3	TGTGCCAGCAGTTACCTAGCGGGGAACACAGATACGCAGTATTTT	CASSYLAGNTDTQYF
TRBD1	-	TRBV5-1	TRBJ1-2	TGCGCCAGCCGGGATACCGGGACAGGGGGCGCCTATGGCTACACCTTC	CASRDTGTGGAYGYTF
-	-	TRBV6-1	TRBJ2-7	TGTGCCAGCATAGCCTCATCAGGGGCGGTATTCGAGCAGTACTTC	CASIASSGAVFEQYF
-	-	TRBV7-2	TRBJ2-7	TGTGCCAGCAGCTTAGATGGCGGATTCGACGAGCAGTACTTC	CASSLDGGFDEQYF
-	once	TRBV9	TRBJ1-1	TGTGCCAGCAGCGTAGATGGAACTCCCGACGAGGGAACTGAAGCTTTCTTT	CASSVDGTPDEGTEAFF
-	once	TRBV9	TRBJ1-2	TGTGCCAGCAGCGTAGAGCCCCTACCGTACTATGGCTACACCTTC	CASSVEPLPYYGYTF
-	-	TRBV9	TRBJ1-1	TGTGCCAGCAGCGTAGATGGGAGGAACACTGAAGCTTTCTTT	CASSVDGRNTEAFF
-	-	TRBV7-7	TRBJ1-2	TGTGCTAGCAGCTTACTAACAGGATATGGCTACACCTTC	CASSLLTGYGYTF
-	-	TRBV4-1	TRBJ1-6	TGCGCCAGCAGCGAAAGGTCCATGACCCCGAGGGCACCCCTCCACTTT	CASSERSMTPRAPLHF
TRBD1	once	TRBV7-9	TRBJ2-7	TGTGCCAGCAGCTTAGGGACAGGGTTTGATGACGAGCAGTACTTC	CASSLGTGFDDEQYF
TRBD1	once	TRBV9	TRBJ2-7	TGTGCCAGCAGCGTAGGCGGACAGGGTAAAGAGCAGTACTTC	CASSVGGQGKEQYF
-	-	TRBV4-1	TRBJ1-1	TGCGCCAGCAGCCTGGGACTGAGGAACACTGAAGCTTTCTTT	CASSLGLRNTEAFF
-	-	TRBV11-1	TRBJ1-1	TGTGCCAGCAGCTCAAATATAGGGGTTGAAGCTTTCTTT	CASSSNIGVEAFF
-	-	TRBV6-4	TRBJ2-5	TGTGCCAGCACTCCAGGGTACCAAGAGACCCAGTACTTC	CASTPGYQETQYF
-	few	TRBV5-4	TRBJ2-7	TGTGCCAGCAGCTCCCAACTAGCTCCTACCTCCTACGAGCAGTACTTC	CASSSQLAPTSYEQYF
TRBD2	-	TRBV9	TRBJ2-7	TGTGCCAGCAGCCCTAGCGGGGACTCCTACGAGCAGTACTTC	CASSPSGDSYEQYF
TRBD2	few	TRBV27	TRBJ2-1	TGTGCCAGCAGTCCAGCGGGGGGGCCGGGGGATGAGCAGTTCTTC	CASSPAGGPGDEQFF
TRBD1	-	TRBV27	TRBJ1-5	TGTGCCAGCAGGAGGACAGGGGGGACCCCCAGCAATCAGCCCCAGCATTTT	CASRRTGGTPSNQPQHF
-	once	TRBV9	TRBJ1-1	TGTGCCAGCAGCGTAGAGGCCGGGGAAGCTTTCTTT	CASSVEAGEAFF
-	-	TRBV7-8	TRBJ1-1	TGTGCCAGCAGCTTATACAGTAACACTGAAGCTTTCTTT	CASSLYSNTEAFF
-	-	TRBV19	TRBJ1-2	TGTGCCAGTAGCCCGGGGGGGGTCTACCCCTATGGCTACACCTTC	CASSPGGVYPYGYTF
TRBD1	-	TRBV5-1	TRBJ2-7	TGCGCCAGCAGCCTAGGGACAGGGTACGACGAGCAGTACTTC	CASSLGTGYDEQYF
TRBD1	-	TRBV11-3	TRBJ1-2	TGTGCCAGCAGCTTAGATCGGGGACAGGCTAACTATGGCTACACCTTC	CASSLDRGQANYGYTF
TRBD1	-	TRBV5-1	TRBJ1-1	TGCGCCAGCAGCTATGACGACAGGGTCAAGAACACTGAAGCTTTCTTT	CASSYDDRVKNTEAFF
TRBD2	-	TRBV6-5	TRBJ2-5	TGTGCCAGCAGCTCCGGGACGGGAGGAGGGACCCAGTACTTC	CASSSGTGGGTQYF
TRBD2	-	TRBV7-3	TRBJ2-1	TGTGCCAGCAGCCAGACTAGCGGGGGCTACAATGAGCAGTTCTTC	CASSQTSGGYNEQFF